These T cell receptor beta chains were read from a single sample in a study of shared clonotypes between healthy human individuals. TCRdb's table, derived via immunoSEQ multiplex PCR, lists solely in-frame clones and lacks some. This table holds about 2.4 million clones, 80% to 95% found once. The sequencing sample was made of naive CD4+ T cells from PBMCs. The origin of the receptors is a man younger than 35 in good health. Some clones in this sample may be carry-over from other donors' samples. Both conserved end residues are part of each CDR3. D genes are given only for firm matches. Where a row states a size, it is once, few, many or the class of an expanded clone; other rows omit it.

d_gene: TRBD1; j_gene: TRBJ2-1; v_gene: TRBV2; abundance: -; CDR3nt: TGTGCCAGCAGTGAATTCTCACAGGGGGCGAGTTCACGCGAGCAGTTCTTC; CDR3aa: CASSEFSQGASSREQFF
d_gene: -; j_gene: TRBJ2-2; v_gene: TRBV27; abundance: few; CDR3nt: TGTGCCAGCAGGCGCAACACCGGGGAGCTGTTTTTT; CDR3aa: CASRRNTGELFF
d_gene: -; j_gene: TRBJ1-2; v_gene: TRBV5-6; abundance: -; CDR3nt: TGTGCCAGCAGCTTGTGGGATCTCCTCGCCGGCTACACCTTC; CDR3aa: CASSLWDLLAGYTF
d_gene: TRBD1; j_gene: TRBJ2-7; v_gene: TRBV5-4; abundance: -; CDR3nt: TGTGCCAGCAGCCGGGACAGGGGCTACGAGCAGTACTTC; CDR3aa: CASSRDRGYEQYF
d_gene: -; j_gene: TRBJ1-2; v_gene: TRBV19; abundance: -; CDR3nt: TGTGCCAGTAGTATTGCGGGGTTGGGCTACACCTTC; CDR3aa: CASSIAGLGYTF
d_gene: -; j_gene: TRBJ2-3; v_gene: TRBV5-1; abundance: -; CDR3nt: TGCGCCAGCAGTTTTAGCGGGAGTCCAGGGGGCCCAGATACGCAGTATTTT; CDR3aa: CASSFSGSPGGPDTQYF
d_gene: TRBD1; j_gene: TRBJ2-7; v_gene: TRBV5-8; abundance: -; CDR3nt: TGTGCCAGCAGCTCGAACGACAGGGCCCTATACGAGCAGTACTTC; CDR3aa: CASSSNDRALYEQYF
d_gene: -; j_gene: TRBJ2-7; v_gene: TRBV6-5; abundance: -; CDR3nt: TGTGCCAGCAGTAGAAATGGGGGCGGCGAGCAGTACTTC; CDR3aa: CASSRNGGGEQYF
d_gene: TRBD1; j_gene: TRBJ1-1; v_gene: TRBV6-5; abundance: few; CDR3nt: TGTGCCAGCAGTCCCCGGGACAGCTACACTGAAGCTTTCTTT; CDR3aa: CASSPRDSYTEAFF
d_gene: TRBD1; j_gene: TRBJ1-1; v_gene: TRBV7-2; abundance: -; CDR3nt: TGTGCCAGCAGTCGGACAGGGACAATGAACACTGAAGCTTTCTTT; CDR3aa: CASSRTGTMNTEAFF
d_gene: -; j_gene: TRBJ2-1; v_gene: TRBV19; abundance: -; CDR3nt: TGTGCCAGTAGACGGGGGGCTAGAGTTTACAATGAGCAGTTCTTC; CDR3aa: CASRRGARVYNEQFF
d_gene: -; j_gene: TRBJ1-1; v_gene: TRBV7-9; abundance: -; CDR3nt: TGTGCCAGCAGCCCCGGACGGCAGAACACTGAAGCTTTCTTT; CDR3aa: CASSPGRQNTEAFF
d_gene: -; j_gene: TRBJ2-1; v_gene: TRBV28; abundance: -; CDR3nt: TGTGCCAGCAGTCCCCCCATGCAATATGAGCAGTTCTTC; CDR3aa: CASSPPMQYEQFF
d_gene: -; j_gene: TRBJ2-2; v_gene: TRBV11-2; abundance: -; CDR3nt: TGTGCCAGCAGCGCCCGACAGAAGAACACCGGGGAGCTGTTTTTT; CDR3aa: CASSARQKNTGELFF
d_gene: -; j_gene: TRBJ1-1; v_gene: TRBV4-2; abundance: -; CDR3nt: TGTGCCAGCAGCCAAGTCCGGGCAGGCATGAACACTGAAGCTTTCTTT; CDR3aa: CASSQVRAGMNTEAFF
d_gene: -; j_gene: TRBJ1-5; v_gene: TRBV6-5; abundance: -; CDR3nt: TGTGCCAGCAGTTACCCCGGGGTGGGAAGTCAGCCCCAGCATTTT; CDR3aa: CASSYPGVGSQPQHF
d_gene: TRBD2; j_gene: TRBJ2-3; v_gene: TRBV6-5; abundance: -; CDR3nt: TGTGCCAGCAGTCTCCGGGGGGGGTTAGATACGCAGTATTTT; CDR3aa: CASSLRGGLDTQYF
d_gene: -; j_gene: TRBJ2-1; v_gene: TRBV6-4; abundance: once; CDR3nt: TGTGCCAGCAGTGACGGTAGATCGTCCTACAATGAGCAGTTCTTC; CDR3aa: CASSDGRSSYNEQFF
d_gene: -; j_gene: TRBJ2-7; v_gene: TRBV5-1; abundance: -; CDR3nt: TGCGCCAGCAGCTCAGTAGCGAGAGCCCCCATATCCTACGAGCAGTACTTC; CDR3aa: CASSSVARAPISYEQYF
d_gene: -; j_gene: TRBJ2-3; v_gene: TRBV28; abundance: -; CDR3nt: TGTGCCAGCAGAAAATTTTCCCCAGCAGGTGACAATATTGATACGCAGTATTTT; CDR3aa: CASRKFSPAGDNIDTQYF
d_gene: -; j_gene: TRBJ1-2; v_gene: TRBV6-1; abundance: -; CDR3nt: TGTGCCAGCAGGCCTACAGTCCGGCGTAACTATGGCTACACCTTC; CDR3aa: CASRPTVRRNYGYTF
d_gene: -; j_gene: TRBJ1-2; v_gene: TRBV19; abundance: -; CDR3nt: TGTGCCAGTCGACCCTCGGGGGGGGTCGGCTACACCTTC; CDR3aa: CASRPSGGVGYTF
d_gene: -; j_gene: TRBJ2-3; v_gene: TRBV7-2; abundance: -; CDR3nt: TGTGCCAGCAGCCCCGGACGGGTAAGGGGAGATACGCAGTATTTT; CDR3aa: CASSPGRVRGDTQYF
d_gene: -; j_gene: TRBJ2-3; v_gene: TRBV30; abundance: -; CDR3nt: TGTGCCTGGAGTCCCGGCCCTACGCAGTATTTT; CDR3aa: CAWSPGPTQYF
d_gene: TRBD1; j_gene: TRBJ1-5; v_gene: TRBV5-1; abundance: -; CDR3nt: TGCGCCAGCAGCCGTCAGGGGGGAAGCAATCAGCCCCAGCATTTT; CDR3aa: CASSRQGGSNQPQHF
d_gene: -; j_gene: TRBJ2-7; v_gene: TRBV28; abundance: -; CDR3nt: TGTGCCAGCAGTTTATTACAGCCGAGCTCCTACGAGCAGTACTTC; CDR3aa: CASSLLQPSSYEQYF
d_gene: -; j_gene: TRBJ2-5; v_gene: TRBV7-9; abundance: -; CDR3nt: TGTGCCAGCAGCCTCGACAGCGCGGAGACCCAGTACTTC; CDR3aa: CASSLDSAETQYF
d_gene: -; j_gene: TRBJ2-5; v_gene: TRBV19; abundance: -; CDR3nt: TGTGCCAGCGAGGGAGGGGGCGCCGGGGAGACCCAGTACTTC; CDR3aa: CASEGGGAGETQYF
d_gene: -; j_gene: TRBJ2-1; v_gene: TRBV6-5; abundance: once; CDR3nt: TGTGCCAGCAGTTTCCGACAGGACTCCTACAATGAGCAGTTCTTC; CDR3aa: CASSFRQDSYNEQFF
d_gene: TRBD1; j_gene: TRBJ2-5; v_gene: TRBV5-1; abundance: -; CDR3nt: TGCGCCAGCAGCTTTCAGGGGGCGGCGGAGAGTGGGACCCAGTACTTC; CDR3aa: CASSFQGAAESGTQYF
d_gene: TRBD1; j_gene: TRBJ2-7; v_gene: TRBV25-1; abundance: -; CDR3nt: TGTGCCAGCGGGGCGGGGACAGGGGCCCACGAGCAGTACTTC; CDR3aa: CASGAGTGAHEQYF
d_gene: -; j_gene: TRBJ2-7; v_gene: TRBV6-1; abundance: -; CDR3nt: TGTGCCAGCAGTGGGGTGGCCTCCACCTACGAGCAGTACTTC; CDR3aa: CASSGVASTYEQYF
d_gene: -; j_gene: TRBJ2-2; v_gene: TRBV19; abundance: -; CDR3nt: TGTGCCAGTAGCGGAGTCGGAGGGGGGAACACCGGGGAGCTGTTTTTT; CDR3aa: CASSGVGGGNTGELFF